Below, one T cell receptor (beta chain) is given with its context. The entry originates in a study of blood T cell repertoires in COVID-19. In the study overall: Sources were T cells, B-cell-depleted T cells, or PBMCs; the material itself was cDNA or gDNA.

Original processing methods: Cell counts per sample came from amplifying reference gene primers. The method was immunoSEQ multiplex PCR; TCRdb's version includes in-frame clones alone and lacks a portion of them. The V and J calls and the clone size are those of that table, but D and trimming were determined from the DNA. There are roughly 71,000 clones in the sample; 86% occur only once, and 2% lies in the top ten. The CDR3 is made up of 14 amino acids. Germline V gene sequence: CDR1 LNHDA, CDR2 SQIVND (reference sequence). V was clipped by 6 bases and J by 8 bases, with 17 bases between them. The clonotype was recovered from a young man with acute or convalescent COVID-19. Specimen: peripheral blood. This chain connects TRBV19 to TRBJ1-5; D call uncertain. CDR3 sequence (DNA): TGTGCCAGTAGCCTACATCGGGAGGGAAAGCCCCAGCATTTT. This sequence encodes CASSLHREGKPQHF. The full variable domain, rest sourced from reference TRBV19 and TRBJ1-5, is DGGITQSPKYLFRKEGQNVTLSCEQNLNHDAMYWYRQDPGQGLRLIYYSQIVNDFQKGDIAEGYSVSREKKESFPLTVTSAQKNPTAFYLCASSLHREGKPQHFGDGTRLSIL.